Each of the 25 T cell receptor beta chains below was sequenced from the same sample in a study of graft-versus-host responses after intestinal transplantation. No antigen is known for these receptors. Clones were sequenced by immunoSEQ multiplex PCR, and TCRdb holds only the in-frame ones, with some missing. The sample has under 150,000 clones; 85% to 95% are singletons. The sequencing used unstimulated CD4+ T cells sorted from spleen or lymph node cells, collected before intestinal transplant. These receptors came from a human donor who received an intestinal transplant.

This clone was observed a handful of times. The V call is TRBV7-9, the J call TRBJ1-6; D uncertain. With 4 bases removed from V and 8 bases from J, the gap between germline ends came to 9 bases. Looked up from germline, CDR1 is SEHNR and CDR2 is FQNEAQ (reference sequence). This CDR3 comprises 13 residues. CDR3 loop: CASSSTRDSPLHF. Written as DNA, the CDR3 is TGTGCCAGCAGCTCGACTAGGGATTCACCCCTCCACTTT.

The chain has TRBV19 and TRBJ2-7; 8 bases map to TRBD2. Germline V lookup: CDR1 LNHDA, CDR2 SQIVND (reference sequence). The V gene end was trimmed by 8 bases and the J gene end by 6 bases; junction bases not matched to a gene: 15. This CDR3 has 15 residues. CDR3 region: CASPSKRGLWSEQYF. The CDR3 nucleotides read TGTGCCAGTCCCTCTAAGCGGGGGCTCTGGTCCGAGCAGTACTTC. The full variable domain, its missing parts supplied by reference TRBV19 and TRBJ2-7, is DGGITQSPKYLFRKEGQNVTLSCEQNLNHDAMYWYRQDPGQGLRLIYYSQIVNDFQKGDIAEGYSVSREKKESFPLTVTSAQKNPTAFYLCASPSKRGLWSEQYFGPGTRLTVT.

The J gene is TRBJ1-5, the V gene TRBV19; D is ambiguous. CDR1 and CDR2 (germline): LNHDA, SQIVND (reference sequence). V lost 6 bases to trimming and J lost 3 bases, with 12 bases between them. The CDR3 is 14 amino acids. CDR3 region: CASRSDYINQPQHF. The CDR3 DNA sequence: TGTGCCAGTAGATCAGATTATATCAATCAGCCCCAGCATTTT.

The CDR3 loop is CASSTSVTYEQYF. In nucleotides, the CDR3 is TGTGCCAGCTCAACTAGCGTGACCTACGAGCAGTACTTC. The chain employs TRBV7-2 and TRBJ2-7; the match to TRBD2 covers 7 bases. The CDR3 length is 13 residues. V was clipped by 8 bases and J by 2 bases; unmatched bases: 6. In germline, CDR1 is SGHTA, CDR2 FQGNSA. The variable domain in full, completed from reference TRBV7-2 and TRBJ2-7, reads GAGVSQSPSNKVTEKGKDVELRCDPISGHTALYWYRQSLGQGLEFLIYFQGNSAPDKSGLPSDRFSAERTGGSVSTLTIQRTQQEDSAVYLCASSTSVTYEQYFGPGTRLTVT.

This clone came up once. The gene calls are TRBV18 and TRBJ1-5; no reliable D call. Germline V gives CDR1 KGHSH, CDR2 LQKENI. Trimming took 6 bases from V and 5 from J, leaving 14 bases between them. This CDR3 comprises 14 residues. CDR3 bases: TGTGCCAGCTCGAAAGGTTTAGCGGATCAGCCCCAGCATTTT. Translation gives CASSKGLADQPQHF.

This sequence joins TRBV21-1 and TRBJ1-2; the D segment call TRBD1 is taken from the table without a DNA check. TRBV21-1 is a recognized pseudogene. The CDR3 totals 13 residues. CDR3 bases: TGTGCCACCACGGGACAGAACCGCTATGGCTACACCTTC. Its protein product is CATTGQNRYGYTF.

The chain is built from TRBV19 and TRBJ1-5, with a tentative D call TRBD1 (6 bases). Looked up from germline, CDR1 is LNHDA and CDR2 is SQIVND (reference sequence). V gave up 7 bases and J gave up 2 bases, with 18 bases separating them. The CDR3 spans 16 residues. Here the CDR3 DNA reads TGTGCCAGTAACGGGGGGCGGGGGGTTCGCAATCAGCCCCAGCATTTT. Protein: CASNGGRGVRNQPQHF.

On this clone itself: The junction shows a germline mismatch at one end, possibly a read error. In the same sample, other DNA sequences code for this CDR3. This chain connects TRBV19 to TRBJ2-2, with TRBD1 identical over 7 bases. Germline CDR1 reads LNHDA; CDR2 reads SQIVND (reference sequence). The CDR3 has 15 residues. This CDR3 reads CASSIGDRVAGELFF. The CDR3 DNA follows: TGTGCCAGTAGTATAGGCGACAGGGTAGCCGGGGAACTGTTTTTT.

V and J are TRBV18 and TRBJ2-7; D may correspond to TRBD1 or TRBD2 (5 bases each). The CDR3 runs to 13 residues. Trimming cost V 2 bases and J 8 bases, with 13 bases left between them. CDR1 is KGHSH and CDR2 is LQKENI in the germline V gene. CDR3 sequence (DNA): TGTGCCAGCTCACCAGGGTCGCCGGGACAGCAGTACTTC. Translation: CASSPGSPGQQYF.

V and J are TRBV5-1 and TRBJ1-5; D is uncertain. The CDR3 has 15 residues. V shed 0 bases and J shed 1 base, with 8 bases lying between them. The V gene's germline CDR1 is SGHRS and CDR2 YFSETQ. The CDR3 spells CASSLGGGSNQPQHF. CDR3 bases: TGCGCCAGCAGCTTGGGAGGAGGCAGCAATCAGCCCCAGCATTTT. Filled out from reference TRBV5-1 and TRBJ1-5, the complete variable domain reads KAGVTQTPRYLIKTRGQQVTLSCSPISGHRSVSWYQQTPGQGLQFLFEYFSETQRNKGNFPGRFSGRQFSNSRSEMNVSTLELGDSALYLCASSLGGGSNQPQHFGDGTRLSIL.

This sequence joins TRBV5-4 and TRBJ2-5, with TRBD1 as a possible D gene (5 bases). The CDR3 spans 14 residues. Per germline, CDR1 SGHNT and CDR2 YYREEE (reference sequence). V was pared by 10 bases and J by 1 base, with 17 bases between. CDR3 protein: CAAGWGSLQETQYF. CDR3 coding DNA: TGTGCCGCAGGGTGGGGCAGCCTCCAAGAGACCCAGTACTTC.

DNA for the CDR3: TGTGCCAGCAGCCCCCGGGGGGGTTGGGACAATGAGCAGTTCTTC. It translates to CASSPRGGWDNEQFF. The rearrangement joins TRBV7-8 to TRBJ2-1; 8 nucleotides agree with TRBD2. After removal of 5 bases from V and 5 bases from J, the junction contained 8 bases not matched to a gene. The CDR3 consists of 15 residues. Per the germline V gene, CDR1 is SGHVS and CDR2 is FQNEAQ.

The chain employs TRBV7-8 and TRBJ2-1, with 10 positions matching TRBD1. Germline V lookup: CDR1 SGHVS, CDR2 FQNEAQ. V trimming: 5 bases; J trimming: 3 bases; junction bases outside the gene matches: 4. The CDR3 is made up of 15 amino acids. The CDR3 sequence is CASSPGQGGYNEQFF. In DNA form, the CDR3 reads TGTGCCAGCAGCCCCGGACAGGGGGGCTACAATGAGCAGTTCTTC.

The chain is built from TRBV4-2 and TRBJ2-3, with 12 bases identical to TRBD2. Germline CDR1 LGHNA, CDR2 YNFKEQ. The CDR3 consists of 13 residues. V shed 2 bases and J 13 bases; nucleotides not matched to a gene: 4. The CDR3 DNA reads as TGTGCCAGCAGCCAACCTAGCGGGGGGGCAGAGTATTTT. It yields the protein CASSQPSGGAEYF.

The rearrangement uses TRBV4-2 and TRBJ2-7, with no clear D. In germline, CDR1 is LGHNA, CDR2 YNFKEQ. The CDR3 extends over 17 amino acids. The V end lost 0 bases, the J end lost 3 bases, and 18 bases lay between the germline ends. DNA for the CDR3: TGTGCCAGCAGCCAAGATATGAGAAGTCATCGATTCTACGAGCAGTACTTC. Its protein product is CASSQDMRSHRFYEQYF.

This sequence joins TRBV5-6 and TRBJ1-2, with a possible D match to TRBD1 (5 bases). V was shortened by 3 bases and J by 0 bases, with 9 bases between the two germline ends. Germline lookup yields CDR1 SGHDT and CDR2 YYEEEE. CDR3 length: 14 amino acids. CDR3: CASSWDGANYGYTF. The CDR3 DNA follows: TGTGCCAGCAGCTGGGACGGAGCTAACTATGGCTACACCTTC.

This clone was counted a few times. The chain recombines TRBV11-1 with TRBJ2-5; possibly TRBD1 for D (6 bases). V was trimmed by 4 bases and J by 4 bases, leaving 16 bases between them. This CDR3 has 15 amino acids. Germline V gene lookup returns CDR1 SGHAT and CDR2 FQDESV (reference sequence). The CDR3 region has the DNA TGTGCCAGCAGCTCAGCCGGGACATTTGGAGAGACCCAGTACTTC. Translation: CASSSAGTFGETQYF.

J is TRBJ2-1 and V is TRBV5-1; D is ambiguous. Deletions cut 0 bases from V and 0 bases from J, with 10 bases between. The CDR3 contains 16 residues. Germline loops: CDR1 SGHRS, CDR2 YFSETQ. The CDR3 loop reads CASSLDQASSYNEQFF. In nucleotides, the CDR3 is TGCGCCAGCAGCTTGGATCAGGCCAGCTCCTACAATGAGCAGTTCTTC. Based on the CDR3 plus reference TRBV5-1 and TRBJ2-1, the full variable domain is KAGVTQTPRYLIKTRGQQVTLSCSPISGHRSVSWYQQTPGQGLQFLFEYFSETQRNKGNFPGRFSGRQFSNSRSEMNVSTLELGDSALYLCASSLDQASSYNEQFFGPGTRLTVL.

V and J are TRBV20-1 and TRBJ1-1, with unresolved D. The ends were cut back, 0 bases at V and 6 bases at J, with 5 bases in the middle. The CDR3 sequence is 11 residues long. Germline values: CDR1 DFQATT, CDR2 SNEGSKA (reference sequence). CDR3 DNA sequence: TGCAGTGCTAGAGATGCGGCTGAAGCTTTCTTT. Encoded protein: CSARDAAEAFF.

The V gene is TRBV6-5, the J gene TRBJ2-1; 9 bases are shared with TRBD2. V lost 5 bases, J lost 1 base, and 0 bases stayed unmatched. Germline V CDR1 and CDR2: MNHEY, SVGAGI. The CDR3 is 14 amino acids. CDR3 sequence (DNA): TGTGCCAGCAGTAGCGGGGGGTCCTACAATGAGCAGTTCTTC. Translation gives CASSSGGSYNEQFF.

The gene calls are TRBV9 and TRBJ2-2; 7 bases match TRBD1. Germline CDR1 and CDR2: SGDLS and YYNGEE. The CDR3 has 14 amino acids. The V segment lost 0 bases and the J segment 7 bases; nucleotides outside the gene matches: 3. The CDR3 protein is CASSVGQGGGELFF. The CDR3 region has the DNA TGTGCCAGCAGCGTAGGACAGGGCGGCGGGGAGCTGTTTTTT.

The chain couples TRBV5-1 to TRBJ2-3, with 8 bases lining up with TRBD2. The CDR3 totals 15 residues. Trimming cost V 2 bases and J 5 bases; bases outside gene matches: 7. In germline, CDR1 is SGHRS, CDR2 YFSETQ. CDR3 sequence reads: CASSFAGGGQDTQYF. The CDR3 region has the DNA TGCGCCAGCAGCTTTGCGGGGGGCGGCCAAGATACGCAGTATTTT. Full variable domain (remainder filled in from reference TRBV5-1 and TRBJ2-3): KAGVTQTPRYLIKTRGQQVTLSCSPISGHRSVSWYQQTPGQGLQFLFEYFSETQRNKGNFPGRFSGRQFSNSRSEMNVSTLELGDSALYLCASSFAGGGQDTQYFGPGTRLTVL.

The genes are TRBV6-5 and TRBJ1-5; D gene ambiguous. CDR3 size: 15 residues. The germline V and J ends were trimmed by 7 bases and 0 bases, with 13 bases remaining between them. Germline loops: CDR1 MNHEY, CDR2 SVGAGI. The CDR3: CASILDGYSNQPQHF. The DNA for the CDR3 is TGTGCCAGCATCCTCGACGGGTATAGCAATCAGCCCCAGCATTTT.

In this sample, this clone turned up once. The gene calls are TRBV11-2 and TRBJ2-7; D remains unclear. The V gene lost 2 bases and the J gene lost 2 bases, with 10 bases spanning the gap. The CDR3 runs to 14 residues. The germline gives CDR1 SGHAT, CDR2 FQNNGV. CDR3 residues: CASSLIAGPYEQYF. CDR3 bases: TGTGCCAGCAGCTTAATCGCAGGCCCCTACGAGCAGTACTTC.

The rearrangement links TRBV6-1 to TRBJ1-2; D ambiguous. Germline-derived CDR1 and CDR2 are MNHNS and SASEGT. V was trimmed by 4 bases and J by 4 bases, leaving 13 bases between them. The CDR3 sequence is 14 residues long. The DNA of the CDR3 is TGTGCCAGCAGTGCGAGTGGGTATGGCTATGGCTACACCTTC. This translates into CASSASGYGYGYTF.